The source of this T cell receptor (beta chain) is a study of blood T cell repertoires in COVID-19. The germline V and J ends were trimmed by 1 base and 8 bases, with 8 bases remaining between them. Germline values: CDR1 DFQATT, CDR2 SNEGSKA (reference sequence). This CDR3 is built from 11 residues. This clone was detected a few times. Original processing notes: It was from reference gene primer amplification that nucleated cell counts were estimated. Sequencing used immunoSEQ multiplex PCR; TCRdb keeps in-frame clones, though not all of them. The DNA was the basis for D and trimming; V, J and clone size are from that table. Of 150,000 or so clones listed, around 81% are singletons.

The sequence derives from a man between 60 and 75 years old with active or convalescent COVID-19. The V call is TRBV20-1, the J call TRBJ1-2, with no clear D. The sample was peripheral blood. CDR3 DNA: TGCAGTGCTAGAGCCGGGTTCGGCTACACCTTC. It translates to CSARAGFGYTF.